Each of the 28 T cell receptor beta chains below was sequenced from the same sample in a study of technical replicates of blood from four donors. Assay: immunoSEQ multiplex PCR; the TCRdb copy retains only in-frame clones and omits some. The table lists about 78,000 clones, just under 95% of them singletons, with around 0.43% in the top ten. The sample comprised T cells isolated from PBMCs. Receptors originate from a human donor in good health.

The chain has TRBV7-2 and TRBJ1-4; D gene unclear. Trimming shortened V by 2 bases and J by 7 bases, and 8 bases separated the two germline ends. The germline CDR1 and CDR2 sequences are SGHTA and FQGNSA. The CDR3 consists of 13 residues. CDR3 sequence: CASSLTGGEKLFF. The CDR3 DNA is TGTGCCAGCAGCTTAACTGGTGGTGAAAAACTGTTTTTT.

The table lists this clone with a few counts. The chain links TRBV5-1 to TRBJ2-1; 7 bases are shared with TRBD2. V gave up 5 bases and J gave up 4 bases; unmatched junction bases: 9. The CDR3 loop spans 15 amino acids. The germline V gene has CDR1 SGHRS and CDR2 YFSETQ. CDR3 nucleotide sequence: TGCGCCAGCAGATTAAAAAGCGGGGTATACAATGAGCAGTTCTTC. Its translation is CASRLKSGVYNEQFF.

This chain links TRBV6-5 with TRBJ2-2, with TRBD2 matching 13 bases. CDR3 length equals 15 residues. V was pared by 6 bases and J by 7 bases, with 5 bases of the junction left unmatched. Germline CDR1 reads MNHEY; CDR2 reads SVGAGI. DNA for the CDR3: TGTGCCAGCAGCCAAGGGACTAGCGGGATCGGGGAGCTGTTTTTT. Translated, it gives CASSQGTSGIGELFF.

The chain has TRBV5-4 and TRBJ2-5; 7 positions match TRBD1. This CDR3 has 12 amino acids. V was pared by 9 bases and J by 0 bases, with 2 bases of the junction left unmatched. The germline gives CDR1 SGHNT, CDR2 YYREEE (reference sequence). CDR3 loop: CATTGDQETQYF. The CDR3 coding sequence is TGTGCCACTACAGGGGACCAAGAGACCCAGTACTTC. Based on the CDR3 plus reference TRBV5-4 and TRBJ2-5, the full variable domain is ETGVTQSPTHLIKTRGQQVTLRCSSQSGHNTVSWYQQALGQGPQFIFQYYREEENGRGNFPPRFSGLQFPNYSSELNVNALELDDSALYLCATTGDQETQYFGPGTRLLVL.

The chain employs TRBV29-1 and TRBJ2-7; D might be TRBD2 (6 bases). Trimming took off 1 base at V and 2 bases at J, with 15 bases between the two ends. The CDR3 is 15 residues long. Looked up from germline, CDR1 is SQVTM and CDR2 is ANQGSEA. CDR3 DNA: TGCAGCGTTGAAGCGCGGGGAGAAACGGCCTACGAGCAGTACTTC. Translated, it gives CSVEARGETAYEQYF.

This clone appeared once. This chain uses TRBV6-6 with TRBJ1-2; 9 nucleotides align to TRBD1. The CDR3 runs 14 residues. V gave up 5 bases and J gave up 4 bases; unmatched junction bases: 5. Germline-derived CDR1 and CDR2 are MNHNY and SVGAGI (reference sequence). DNA of the CDR3: TGTGCCAGCAGTCCGGGACAGGGCCTCTATGGCTACACCTTC. Its protein is CASSPGQGLYGYTF.

The genes are TRBV19 and TRBJ2-1, with D possibly matching TRBD2 (5 bases). Trimming took 3 bases from V and 4 from J, leaving 13 bases between them. Germline V gene sequence: CDR1 LNHDA, CDR2 SQIVND (reference sequence). This CDR3 spans 15 amino acids. CDR3 in DNA: TGTGCCAGTAGTATGACGAGGGCACCTTACAATGAGCAGTTCTTC. Translating gives CASSMTRAPYNEQFF.

The chain combines TRBV7-6 with TRBJ2-5, with D hard to call. From germline, CDR1 is SGHVS and CDR2 FNYEAQ. V was shortened by 5 bases and J by 3 bases, with 4 bases between the two germline ends. CDR3 length: 11 amino acids. DNA of the CDR3: TGTGCCAGCAGCGTTAAAGAGACCCAGTACTTC. This translates into CASSVKETQYF.

The chain employs TRBV6-1 and TRBJ2-7; possible D gene TRBD2, 5 bases. The CDR3 spans 12 residues. The germline V gene has CDR1 MNHNS and CDR2 SASEGT. V was shortened by 6 bases and J by 0 bases, with 6 bases between the two germline ends. The CDR3 sequence: CASRGSSYEQYF. For the CDR3, the DNA is TGTGCCAGCAGGGGGAGCTCCTACGAGCAGTACTTC.

In this sample, this clone turned up a few times. The rearrangement uses TRBV6-5 and TRBJ2-7; D perhaps matches TRBD2 (5 bases). The CDR3 is 13 amino acids. CDR1 and CDR2 (germline): MNHEY, SVGAGI. The ends were cut back, 6 bases at V and 1 base at J, with 10 bases in the middle. CDR3 sequence: CASSPGLSYEQYF. In DNA, the CDR3 is TGTGCCAGCAGCCCGGGATTATCCTACGAGCAGTACTTC.

This clone occurred once. The rearrangement uses TRBV7-3 and TRBJ1-1; D is unresolved. The germline V and J ends were trimmed by 0 bases and 4 bases, with 6 bases remaining between them. Germline V gene sequence: CDR1 SGHTA, CDR2 FQGTGA. CDR3 length equals 13 residues. The CDR3 region has the DNA TGTGCCAGCAGCTTAACCTCTCGCACTGAAGCTTTCTTT. Its protein is CASSLTSRTEAFF.

The V gene is TRBV27, the J gene TRBJ2-1; 11 bases are shared with TRBD2. CDR3 length: 15 amino acids. CDR1 and CDR2 from the germline V gene are MNHEY and SMNVEV (reference sequence). Unmatched junction bases numbered 4, after V lost 2 bases and J lost 7 bases. CDR3 DNA: TGTGCCAGCAGTTTAACTAGCGGGAGCTCAAATGAGCAGTTCTTC. This codes for CASSLTSGSSNEQFF.

The J gene is TRBJ2-7, the V gene TRBV30; D gene ambiguous. The CDR3 runs 11 residues. Germline CDR1 is GTSNPN and CDR2 is SVGIG (reference sequence). The germline V and J ends were trimmed by 3 bases and 6 bases, with 9 bases remaining between them. The CDR3 DNA reads TGTGCCTGGAGCGCTACGCTCGAGCAGTACTTC. Its protein product is CAWSATLEQYF.

This chain links TRBV14 with TRBJ2-7; 9 bases are shared with TRBD2. The CDR3 consists of 18 residues. The V and J ends lost 0 bases and 1 base, in that order; junction bases with no gene match: 10. The germline V gene has CDR1 SGHDN and CDR2 FVKESK. DNA of the CDR3: TGTGCCAGCAGCCAAGATCTTTTATGGGCGGGAGGGTCCTACGAGCAGTACTTC. It codes for CASSQDLLWAGGSYEQYF.

CDR3 in amino acids: CASSYAGDGYTF. CDR3 bases: TGTGCCAGCAGTTACGCAGGCGATGGCTACACCTTC. V gene TRBV6-5 combines with J gene TRBJ1-2; D gene ambiguous. Germline CDR1 MNHEY, CDR2 SVGAGI. V was cut by 2 bases and J by 6 bases, with 7 bases left in between. This CDR3 region has 12 residues.

A few counts support this clone. The chain recombines TRBV2 with TRBJ1-1; tentatively, D is TRBD1 (6 bases). Trimming left V 4 bases short and J 7 bases short, with 7 bases between. The CDR3 loop spans 11 amino acids. CDR1 and CDR2 (germline): SNHLY, FYNNEI. DNA of the CDR3: TGTGCCAGCAGTGGCAGGGGTGAAGCTTTCTTT. Its translation: CASSGRGEAFF.

The genes are TRBV21-1 and TRBJ2-7; the table assigns TRBD2, which was not confirmed against the DNA. TRBV21-1 constitutes a pseudogene. The CDR3 is 14 residues long. CDR3 bases: TGTGCCAGCCTCTTAAAGGAGGGGCGCTACGAGCAGTACTTC. It translates to CASLLKEGRYEQYF.

The chain recombines TRBV5-4 with TRBJ2-1, with 9 bases aligning to TRBD2. The CDR3 loop spans 18 amino acids. Trimming at V came to 4 bases and at J to 1 base, leaving 12 bases not matched to a gene. CDR1 is SGHNT and CDR2 is YYREEE in the germline V gene (reference sequence). The CDR3 sequence: CASSPTPTSGPSYNEQFF. Here the CDR3 DNA reads TGTGCCAGCAGCCCTACCCCCACTAGCGGGCCTTCCTACAATGAGCAGTTCTTC.

The chain has TRBV7-3 and TRBJ2-3; possible D gene TRBD1, 5 bases. V lost 2 bases, J lost 0 bases, and 9 bases lay in between. This CDR3 comprises 15 residues. Looked up from germline, CDR1 is SGHTA and CDR2 is FQGTGA. Written as DNA, the CDR3 is TGTGCCAGCAGCTTATGGGGCGGTAGCACAGATACGCAGTATTTT. It translates to CASSLWGGSTDTQYF.

This rearrangement joins TRBV5-6 to TRBJ1-5; tentatively, D is TRBD1 (6 bases). Germline CDR1 and CDR2: SGHDT and YYEEEE. The CDR3 loop spans 13 amino acids. Trimming pared 2 bases from V and 6 bases from J, leaving 9 bases between. The CDR3 DNA reads TGTGCCAGCAGCTTAGGGGGATTTCAGCCCCAGCATTTT. It yields the protein CASSLGGFQPQHF.

The chain couples TRBV21-1 to TRBJ2-1; the DNA was not compared with TRBD2, the D call given in the table. TRBV21-1 is noted as a pseudogene. This CDR3 has 15 residues. The chain's CDR3 is CASSLSLTRSNEQFF. CDR3 sequence (DNA): TGTGCCAGCAGCTTAAGCCTGACTAGAAGTAATGAGCAGTTCTTC.

The chain couples TRBV7-6 to TRBJ2-7; D not certain. Deletions cut 5 bases from V and 4 bases from J, with 9 bases between. Germline V gene data show CDR1 as SGHVS and CDR2 as FNYEAQ. This CDR3 spans 12 amino acids. In DNA form, the CDR3 reads TGTGCCAGCAGCGTAAACCGGTACGAGCAGTACTTC. Amino acids: CASSVNRYEQYF. Full variable domain (rest looked up from reference TRBV7-6 and TRBJ2-7): GAGVSQSPRYKVTKRGQDVALRCDPISGHVSLYWYRQALGQGPEFLTYFNYEAQQDKSGLPNDRFSAERPEGSISTLTIQRTEQRDSAMYRCASSVNRYEQYFGPGTRLTVT.

The chain combines TRBV4-3 with TRBJ2-7; D is perhaps TRBD2 (6 bases). The ends were cut back, 1 base at V and 4 bases at J, with 17 bases in the middle. The CDR3 runs 16 residues. Germline V gene lookup returns CDR1 LGHNA and CDR2 YSLEER. CDR3 sequence (DNA): TGCGCCAGCAGCCAAGTTTGGGCGACGGGGACTTACGAGCAGTACTTC. As protein: CASSQVWATGTYEQYF.

The chain joins TRBV7-2 to TRBJ2-3; TRBD2 aligns across 11 bases. The CDR3 extends over 17 amino acids. Germline-derived CDR1 and CDR2 are SGHTA and FQGNSA. With 5 bases clipped from V and 1 base from J, the junction kept 8 bases outside the gene matches. CDR3 sequence reads: CASSRDLAGGGTDTQYF. The CDR3 DNA reads as TGTGCCAGCAGCCGGGACCTAGCGGGAGGAGGCACAGATACGCAGTATTTT.

The chain couples TRBV27 to TRBJ2-7, with 10 positions matching TRBD2. The length of the CDR3 is 13 residues. The germline CDR1 and CDR2 sequences are MNHEY and SMNVEV (reference sequence). V dropped 6 bases and J dropped 4; count of bases not matched to a gene: 3. CDR3 coding DNA: TGTGCCAGCAGAAGGACTAGCGGTTACGAGCAGTACTTC. Its protein product is CASRRTSGYEQYF.

The chain uses TRBV6-5 and TRBJ2-7; possible D gene TRBD2, 5 bases. The V gene's germline CDR1 is MNHEY and CDR2 SVGAGI. V lost 3 bases to trimming and J lost 0 bases, with 12 bases between them. The CDR3 spans 15 residues. The CDR3 spells CASSYSWESSYEQYF. In nucleotides, the CDR3 is TGTGCCAGCAGTTATAGCTGGGAGAGCTCCTACGAGCAGTACTTC.

The chain uses TRBV11-3 and TRBJ2-1, with 11 bases fitting TRBD2. V shed 5 bases and J 7 bases; nucleotides not matched to a gene: 7. This CDR3 is built from 15 residues. Germline values: CDR1 SGHNT, CDR2 YENEEA. The CDR3 DNA follows: TGTGCCAGCAGCCCTAGCGGGAGGACTGGGAATGAGCAGTTCTTC. Amino acid sequence: CASSPSGRTGNEQFF.

The chain combines TRBV11-2 with TRBJ1-2; D is possibly TRBD1 (5 bases). Germline CDR1 reads SGHAT; CDR2 reads FQNNGV. The germline V and J ends were trimmed by 0 bases and 6 bases, with 11 bases remaining between them. This CDR3 region has 14 residues. The CDR3 is CASSLDGRGDGYTF. CDR3 bases: TGTGCCAGCAGCTTAGACGGGAGGGGAGATGGCTACACCTTC.